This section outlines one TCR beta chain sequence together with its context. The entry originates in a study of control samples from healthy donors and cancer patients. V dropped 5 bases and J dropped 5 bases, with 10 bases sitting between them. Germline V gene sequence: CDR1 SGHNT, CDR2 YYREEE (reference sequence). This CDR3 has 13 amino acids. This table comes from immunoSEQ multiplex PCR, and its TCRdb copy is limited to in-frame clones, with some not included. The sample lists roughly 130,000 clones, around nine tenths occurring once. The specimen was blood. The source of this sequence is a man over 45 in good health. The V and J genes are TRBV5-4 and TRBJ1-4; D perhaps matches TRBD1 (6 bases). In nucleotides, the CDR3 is TGTGCCAGCAGGGACGGGACAAATGAAAAACTGTTTTTT. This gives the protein CASRDGTNEKLFF.